These 17 T cell receptor beta chains came from one sample sequenced in a study of vaccination effects on CD4 cells after COVID-19. TCRdb's copy holds only in-frame clones and misses some; the assay was immunoSEQ multiplex PCR. Among some 23,000 clones listed, approximately 79% were seen once. These TCRs' antigens remain unknown. Sequencing followed a ViraFEST assay step that expanded antigen-specific CD4+ T cells with viral peptide pools. Once cultured for about 9 days, the cells underwent separation to obtain CD4+ T cells. Either the BNT162b2 or mRNA-1273 vaccine was given to participants in two doses. The specimen was CD4+ T cells from PBMCs cultured with HCoV-229E spike peptides, collected after COVID-19 vaccination. These receptors were taken from a human donor who received a COVID-19 vaccine.

The chain combines TRBV29-1 with TRBJ2-5; no definite D call. This CDR3 region has 13 residues. In germline, CDR1 is SQVTM, CDR2 ANQGSEA. Trimming pared 6 bases from V and 1 base from J, leaving 12 bases between. The CDR3 DNA is TGCAGCGTGAAAAGCGTTCTCCAAGAGACCCAGTACTTC. It specifies CSVKSVLQETQYF. Drawing the rest from reference TRBV29-1 and TRBJ2-5, the complete variable domain is SAVISQKPSRDICQRGTSLTIQCQVDSQVTMMFWYRQQPGQSLTLIATANQGSEATYESGFVIDKFPISRPNLTFSTLTVSNMSPEDSSIYLCSVKSVLQETQYFGPGTRLLVL.

A single count supports this clone. The V and J genes are TRBV6-5 and TRBJ2-3; D gene ambiguous. V shed 2 bases and J shed 0 bases, with 6 bases lying between them. In germline, CDR1 is MNHEY, CDR2 SVGAGI. The CDR3 totals 14 residues. CDR3 protein: CASSYGVSTDTQYF. The CDR3 coding sequence is TGTGCCAGCAGTTACGGGGTCAGCACAGATACGCAGTATTTT.

The chain has TRBV6-5 and TRBJ1-5; D is perhaps TRBD1 (6 bases). Germline loops: CDR1 MNHEY, CDR2 SVGAGI. The CDR3 totals 14 residues. Deletions cut 6 bases from V and 6 bases from J, with 15 bases between. This CDR3 reads CASSPGETGQPQHF. CDR3 DNA sequence: TGTGCCAGCAGCCCAGGGGAAACAGGTCAGCCCCAGCATTTT.

This chain uses TRBV10-3 with TRBJ1-4; D is unresolved. The CDR3 length is 12 residues. V was shortened by 0 bases and J by 8 bases, with 4 bases between the two germline ends. CDR1 is ENHRY, CDR2 SYGVKD, per germline. The CDR3 protein is CAISESAEKLFF. In DNA form, the CDR3 reads TGTGCCATCAGTGAGTCCGCCGAAAAACTGTTTTTT.

The chain employs TRBV3-1 (or the pseudogene TRBV3-2) and TRBJ1-1; D possibly corresponds to TRBD1 (5 bases). CDR1 is LGHDT and CDR2 is YNNKEL in the germline V gene (reference sequence). Trimming removed 6 bases from V and 0 bases from J, with 11 bases in between. The CDR3 extends over 14 amino acids. The chain's CDR3 is CASRRAGVNTEAFF. The CDR3 DNA follows: TGTGCCAGCAGGCGCGCGGGGGTGAACACTGAAGCTTTCTTT.

The chain recombines TRBV5-1 with TRBJ2-6; D gene ambiguous. CDR1 SGHRS and CDR2 YFSETQ come from the germline V gene. With 3 bases removed from V and 0 bases from J, the gap between germline ends came to 4 bases. The length of the CDR3 is 14 residues. The CDR3: CASSSTSGANVLTF. As DNA, the CDR3 is TGCGCCAGCAGCTCGACCTCTGGGGCCAACGTCCTGACTTTC. The whole variable domain, remainder taken from reference TRBV5-1 and TRBJ2-6, is KAGVTQTPRYLIKTRGQQVTLSCSPISGHRSVSWYQQTPGQGLQFLFEYFSETQRNKGNFPGRFSGRQFSNSRSEMNVSTLELGDSALYLCASSSTSGANVLTFGAGSRLTVL.

V is TRBV7-2 and J is TRBJ2-7; 12 bases are a match to TRBD2. The CDR3 contains 15 residues. Germline values: CDR1 SGHTA, CDR2 FQGNSA. The V gene end was trimmed by 5 bases and the J gene end by 3 bases; junction bases not matched to a gene: 5. CDR3 bases: TGTGCCAGCAGCACCGGACTAGCGGGGATCTACGAGCAGTACTTC. This sequence encodes CASSTGLAGIYEQYF. Drawing the rest from reference TRBV7-2 and TRBJ2-7, the complete variable domain is GAGVSQSPSNKVTEKGKDVELRCDPISGHTALYWYRQSLGQGLEFLIYFQGNSAPDKSGLPSDRFSAERTGGSVSTLTIQRTQQEDSAVYLCASSTGLAGIYEQYFGPGTRLTVT.

This clone was seen once. The chain's CDR3 is CASSTTGPYEQYF. In DNA form, the CDR3 reads TGTGCCAGCTCAACAACAGGGCCGTACGAGCAGTACTTC. The chain combines TRBV18 with TRBJ2-7, with a tentative D call TRBD1 (6 bases). With 5 bases removed from V and 4 bases from J, the gap between germline ends came to 12 bases. The germline V gene has CDR1 KGHSH and CDR2 LQKENI. This CDR3 region has 13 residues.

The V call is TRBV27, the J call TRBJ2-1, with D uncertain. The CDR3 is 19 residues long. The germline V gene encodes CDR1 MNHEY and CDR2 SMNVEV (reference sequence). V dropped 5 bases and J dropped 0 bases, with 23 bases sitting between them. The CDR3 here is CASSTEKKRAGDSYNEQFF. The CDR3 DNA reads TGTGCCAGCAGTACAGAAAAAAAACGGGCAGGCGACTCCTACAATGAGCAGTTCTTC.

The chain joins TRBV12-5 to TRBJ2-7; 7 bases map to TRBD1. Looked up from germline, CDR1 is LGHNT and CDR2 is FRNRAP. Trimming removed 6 bases from V and 4 bases from J; junction bases left unmatched: 15. There are 16 residues in the CDR3. This CDR3 reads CASGPRREGGGYEQYF. As DNA, the CDR3 is TGTGCTAGTGGCCCCCGACGTGAAGGGGGCGGTTACGAGCAGTACTTC. Filled out from reference TRBV12-5 and TRBJ2-7, the complete variable domain reads DARVTQTPRHKVTEMGQEVTMRCQPILGHNTVFWYRQTMMQGLELLAYFRNRAPLDDSGMPKDRFSAEMPDATLATLKIQPSEPRDSAVYFCASGPRREGGGYEQYFGPGTRLTVT.

Points on this clone: The sample carries other DNA sequences with the same CDR3. This rearrangement joins TRBV25-1 to TRBJ2-6, with no clear D. The CDR3 loop spans 16 amino acids. V was pared by 1 base and J by 0 bases, with 7 bases between. Germline values: CDR1 MGHDK, CDR2 SYGVNS. CDR3 in amino acids: CASSEFWSSGANVLTF. CDR3 coding DNA: TGTGCCAGCAGTGAATTCTGGTCCTCTGGGGCCAACGTCCTGACTTTC.

The J gene is TRBJ1-2, the V gene TRBV30; D is perhaps TRBD1 (6 bases). The CDR3 runs 14 residues. Germline CDR1 is GTSNPN and CDR2 is SVGIG (reference sequence). The germline V and J ends were trimmed by 3 bases and 3 bases, with 14 bases remaining between them. CDR3 in DNA: TGTGCCTGGAGGTTAAGGGGGGGGGACTATGGCTACACCTTC. It yields the protein CAWRLRGGDYGYTF. Drawing the rest from reference TRBV30 and TRBJ1-2, the complete variable domain is SQTIHQWPATLVQPVGSPLSLECTVEGTSNPNLYWYRQAAGRGLQLLFYSVGIGQISSEVPQNLSASRPQDRQFILSSKKLLLSDSGFYLCAWRLRGGDYGYTFGSGTRLTVV.

The chain is built from TRBV5-1 and TRBJ1-1, with a possible D match to TRBD1 (5 bases). Germline V lookup: CDR1 SGHRS, CDR2 YFSETQ. This CDR3 has 15 residues. V was clipped by 0 bases and J by 0 bases, with 9 bases between them. CDR3 residues: CASSLVRGVNTEAFF. In DNA, the CDR3 is TGCGCCAGCAGCTTGGTGAGAGGGGTGAACACTGAAGCTTTCTTT.

This clone occurred once. The chain has TRBV28 and TRBJ2-3; the D gene is possibly TRBD2 (5 bases). The V gene's germline CDR1 is MDHEN and CDR2 SYDVKM. This CDR3 is 11 amino acids long. Trimming left V 5 bases short and J 6 bases short, with 6 bases between. CDR3 nucleotide sequence: TGTGCCAGCAGTGGCGGGGATACGCAGTATTTT. This sequence encodes CASSGGDTQYF.

The rearrangement links TRBV5-1 to TRBJ1-1, with TRBD1 as a possible D gene (6 bases). V shed 4 bases and J shed 0 bases, with 10 bases lying between them. CDR1 is SGHRS and CDR2 is YFSETQ in the germline V gene. The CDR3 length is 14 residues. The CDR3 spells CASSVGQLNTEAFF. CDR3 bases: TGCGCCAGCAGCGTAGGACAGTTGAACACTGAAGCTTTCTTT.

J is TRBJ1-3 and V is TRBV7-9, with D uncertain. Looked up from germline, CDR1 is SEHNR and CDR2 is FQNEAQ (reference sequence). The V gene lost 5 bases and the J gene lost 0 bases, with 14 bases spanning the gap. The CDR3 has 16 residues. The CDR3 nucleotides read TGTGCCAGCAGCCCGGAAGCTAGCTACTCTGGAAACACCATATATTTT. It yields the protein CASSPEASYSGNTIYF.

The V call is TRBV9, the J call TRBJ2-5; D gene ambiguous. CDR3 size: 14 residues. The ends were cut back, 0 bases at V and 0 bases at J, with 6 bases in the middle. Per the germline V gene, CDR1 is SGDLS and CDR2 is YYNGEE. The CDR3 nucleotides are TGTGCCAGCAGCGTAGCGAGTAACCAAGAGACCCAGTACTTC. Translated: CASSVASNQETQYF.